Listed here are 29 T cell receptor beta chains from one sample, sequenced in a study of shared clonotypes between healthy human individuals (dated by TCRdb to between 2020 and 2021). The library was made by the immunoSEQ multiplex PCR assay. TCRdb obtained this table from immuneACCESS and retained in-frame rearrangements with V and J assigned. These tables miss some clones; where compared with another copy, unresolved V genes account for less than half of the shortfall, and the remainder is unexplained. In all, the sample holds 450,000 to 700,000 clones, and roughly 95% of those were seen once. The ten largest clones capture 0.11% of the sample. For the CD8 naive samples, CD45RO-negative cells were positively selected for CCR7, yielding a CD45RA+CCR7+ population from which TemRA cells were excluded. The sample was naive CD8+ T cells sorted from blood. Sample cell subset or site, as interpreted from the label and publication: CD45RA+CCR7+. The receptors were gathered from a young woman in good health.

This chain links TRBV29-1 with TRBJ2-1; D gene ambiguous. Trimming took off 0 bases at V and 7 bases at J, with 7 bases between the two ends. Germline V gene data show CDR1 as SQVTM and CDR2 as ANQGSEA. This CDR3 contains 12 residues. CDR3 bases: TGCAGCGTTGAAGAGGCTACGAATGAGCAGTTCTTC. It is translated as CSVEEATNEQFF.

This clone is a singleton in its sample. The chain recombines TRBV30 with TRBJ1-4; maybe TRBD1 (6 bases). The germline gives CDR1 GTSNPN, CDR2 SVGIG (reference sequence). The CDR3 length is 15 residues. Trimming took off 4 bases at V and 4 bases at J, with 16 bases between the two ends. Here the CDR3 DNA reads TGTGCCTGGAAACAGGGTTCCCGAATTAATGAAAAACTGTTTTTT. Translated: CAWKQGSRINEKLFF.

This chain uses TRBV2 with TRBJ2-7; no firm D call. Trimming shortened V by 7 bases and J by 1 base, and 14 bases separated the two germline ends. Germline V gene lookup returns CDR1 SNHLY and CDR2 FYNNEI. This CDR3 region has 14 residues. As DNA, the CDR3 is TGTGCCAGCATCCCAGGCAGATCGTCCTACGAGCAGTACTTC. Translating it yields CASIPGRSSYEQYF.

This sequence joins TRBV28 and TRBJ1-1, with D unclear. V was pared by 6 bases and J by 1 base, with 12 bases between. Germline V gene sequence: CDR1 MDHEN, CDR2 SYDVKM. CDR3 length equals 14 residues. The CDR3 reads CASSYSPGNTEAFF. CDR3 DNA: TGTGCCAGCAGCTACTCCCCAGGGAACACTGAAGCTTTCTTT.

V gene TRBV5-4 combines with J gene TRBJ2-7; TRBD1 matches at 9 bases. Germline loops: CDR1 SGHNT, CDR2 YYREEE (reference sequence). J lost 4 bases, V lost 0 bases, and 5 bases had no gene match. The CDR3 has 15 amino acids. Written as DNA, the CDR3 is TGTGCCAGCAGCTTGGGTGGGACAGGGATTTACGAGCAGTACTTC. This translates into CASSLGGTGIYEQYF.

This clone was recorded once. The V call is TRBV6-9, the J call TRBJ2-5, with 8 bases that match TRBD1. Germline CDR1 reads MNHGY; CDR2 reads SVAAGI. The CDR3 loop spans 16 amino acids. With V trimmed by 3 bases and J by 1 base, 7 bases remained unmatched. CDR3 in DNA: TGTGCCAGCAGTTACCCCCAGGGGGCAGCCCAAGAGACCCAGTACTTC. It yields the protein CASSYPQGAAQETQYF.

This chain connects TRBV15 to TRBJ2-3; 8 bases map to TRBD2. This CDR3 contains 17 residues. V trimming: 0 bases; J trimming: 2 bases; junction bases outside the gene matches: 7. Germline CDR1 and CDR2: LNHNV and YYDKDF (reference sequence). CDR3 in DNA: TGTGCCACCAGCAGAGAGTGGCGGGAGGCCTACACAGATACGCAGTATTTT. It yields the protein CATSREWREAYTDTQYF.

The chain uses TRBV7-9 and TRBJ2-1; weak D call: TRBD2 (5 bases). Between the trimmed V and J ends, which lost 5 bases and 7 bases, there was a span of 9 bases. This CDR3 is 12 amino acids long. Germline CDR1 and CDR2: SEHNR and FQNEAQ (reference sequence). CDR3 in DNA: TGTGCCAGCAGCAGGACTGGGAATGAGCAGTTCTTC. Its translation is CASSRTGNEQFF.

DNA of the CDR3: TGTGCCAGCAGTTTGACAGGGTATGATGTTGAAGCTTTCTTT. This codes for CASSLTGYDVEAFF. The chain couples TRBV28 to TRBJ1-1, with TRBD1 identical over 7 bases. This CDR3 comprises 14 residues. The germline V gene has CDR1 MDHEN and CDR2 SYDVKM. With V trimmed by 3 bases and J by 7 bases, 8 bases remained unmatched.

This chain connects TRBV19 to TRBJ1-1, with D uncertain. CDR1 is LNHDA, CDR2 SQIVND, per germline (reference sequence). Trimming shortened V by 5 bases and J by 0 bases, and 19 bases separated the two germline ends. The CDR3 extends over 17 amino acids. CDR3 nucleotides: TGTGCCAGTAGTCCTGCGGCTAGGTGGGGTGTGAACACTGAAGCTTTCTTT. Amino acid sequence: CASSPAARWGVNTEAFF.

The chain uses TRBV28 and TRBJ2-4; tentatively, D is TRBD1 (5 bases). Germline CDR1 MDHEN, CDR2 SYDVKM. This CDR3 spans 13 amino acids. The ends were cut back, 7 bases at V and 5 bases at J, with 12 bases in the middle. In DNA, the CDR3 is TGTGCCAGCACCCTAAAAGGGGAAAACATTCAGTACTTC. Amino acid sequence: CASTLKGENIQYF. Full variable domain (rest looked up from reference TRBV28 and TRBJ2-4): DVKVTQSSRYLVKRTGEKVFLECVQDMDHENMFWYRQDPGLGLRLIYFSYDVKMKEKGDIPEGYSVSREKKERFSLILESASTNQTSMYLCASTLKGENIQYFGAGTRLSVL.

This clone appeared a single time. The chain carries TRBV10-2 and TRBJ2-1, with TRBD2 identical over 15 bases. Germline-derived CDR1 and CDR2 are WSHSY and SAAADI. Trimming at V came to 7 bases and at J to 5 bases, leaving 6 bases not matched to a gene. This CDR3 contains 16 residues. The CDR3 loop reads CASTGLAGGLNNEQFF. Written as DNA, the CDR3 is TGCGCCAGCACGGGACTAGCGGGAGGCCTAAACAATGAGCAGTTCTTC.

In DNA, the CDR3 is TGTGCCAGCAGTCTCAAAGCGGGAGGCTTCTGGGATGAGCAGTTCTTC. It specifies CASSLKAGGFWDEQFF. The rearrangement links TRBV28 to TRBJ2-1; 9 bases map to TRBD2. Losses at the gene ends were 5 bases for V and 8 bases for J; bases not matched to a gene: 13. This CDR3 contains 16 residues. Germline V gene sequence: CDR1 MDHEN, CDR2 SYDVKM.

V is TRBV28 and J is TRBJ2-3; TRBD2 matches 7 bases. This CDR3 is 13 amino acids long. Germline-derived CDR1 and CDR2 are MDHEN and SYDVKM. V lost 3 bases and J lost 9; bases outside the gene matches: 6. CDR3 protein: CASSFSKRGTQYF. CDR3 sequence (DNA): TGTGCCAGCAGTTTTTCTAAGCGGGGAACGCAGTATTTT.

The V gene is TRBV4-2, the J gene TRBJ2-3; 10 nucleotides agree with TRBD2. The CDR3 spans 14 residues. Losses at the gene ends were 0 bases for V and 6 bases for J; bases not matched to a gene: 0. Looked up from germline, CDR1 is LGHNA and CDR2 is YNFKEQ. Here the CDR3 DNA reads TGTGCCAGCAGCCAAGAAGCGGGGGGGGATACGCAGTATTTT. It encodes CASSQEAGGDTQYF.

This chain joins TRBV28 and TRBJ2-5; D ambiguous. The end of the DNA aligns better with TRBJ2-7, so the J call may be wrong. This CDR3 is built from 13 residues. Germline CDR1 is MDHEN and CDR2 is SYDVKM. The CDR3 bases are TGTGCCAGCGTAGGTCTTAGCTCCTACGAGCAGTACTTC. Translating gives CASVGLSSYEQYF.

The V and J genes are TRBV6-5 and TRBJ2-5, with 9 bases lining up with TRBD2. Trimming cost V 8 bases and J 2 bases; bases outside gene matches: 9. This CDR3 has 15 residues. In germline, CDR1 is MNHEY, CDR2 SVGAGI. The CDR3 DNA sequence: TGTGCCAGCCTTGCGACTAGCGGTTTACAAGAGACCCAGTACTTC. Translating gives CASLATSGLQETQYF.

The chain has TRBV4-1 and TRBJ1-2, with D hard to call. The CDR3 spans 16 residues. CDR1 MGHRA and CDR2 YSYEKL come from the germline V gene. The V and J ends lost 0 bases and 3 bases respectively, with 14 bases between them. The CDR3 spells CASSQEIRGIDYGYTF. The CDR3 coding sequence is TGCGCCAGCAGCCAAGAGATTCGGGGTATTGACTATGGCTACACCTTC.

On this clone: Other nucleotide sequences in the sample specify the same CDR3. The chain employs TRBV7-9 and TRBJ1-1; D is undetermined. Germline V lookup: CDR1 SEHNR, CDR2 FQNEAQ (reference sequence). The CDR3 has 12 residues. V was pared by 6 bases and J by 1 base, with 6 bases between. The CDR3: CASSFGNTEAFF. CDR3 DNA: TGTGCCAGCAGTTTCGGGAACACTGAAGCTTTCTTT.

The V gene is TRBV11-2, the J gene TRBJ1-5; D remains unclear. V dropped 1 base and J dropped 9 bases, with 16 bases sitting between them. This CDR3 has 15 residues. The germline CDR1 and CDR2 sequences are SGHAT and FQNNGV. The CDR3 region has the DNA TGTGCCAGCAGCTTAGCCGGGCGGCTGGGAGGGCCCCAGCATTTT. As protein: CASSLAGRLGGPQHF.

V usage is TRBV19 and J usage is TRBJ2-2; no reliable D call. The germline V and J ends were trimmed by 10 bases and 7 bases, with 10 bases remaining between them. The CDR3 length is 11 residues. Germline V gene sequence: CDR1 LNHDA, CDR2 SQIVND (reference sequence). The CDR3 nucleotides read TGTGCCACCCTACCGGGCGGGGAGCTGTTTTTT. Encoded protein: CATLPGGELFF.

V usage is TRBV7-6 and J usage is TRBJ2-1; 7 nucleotides line up with TRBD1. J gave up 4 bases and V 4 bases, and 4 bases lay outside the gene matches. Germline CDR1 reads SGHVS; CDR2 reads FNYEAQ. This CDR3 has 14 amino acids. The CDR3 DNA sequence: TGTGCCAGCAGCTCGGGACAGAGTTACAATGAGCAGTTCTTC. Its protein product is CASSSGQSYNEQFF.

The V call is TRBV6-1, the J call TRBJ2-7, with 11 bases lining up with TRBD2. V gave up 2 bases and J gave up 1 base; unmatched junction bases: 7. This CDR3 is built from 17 residues. Germline V lookup: CDR1 MNHNS, CDR2 SASEGT. In DNA, the CDR3 is TGTGCCAGCAGTGAACTAGCGGGAGGATTGTTGTCCTACGAGCAGTACTTC. Amino acids: CASSELAGGLLSYEQYF.

This clone showed up just once. The chain couples TRBV5-8 to TRBJ2-5, with D maybe TRBD2 (6 bases). The CDR3 loop spans 16 amino acids. V shed 5 bases and J shed 2 bases, with 19 bases lying between them. The germline CDR1 and CDR2 sequences are SGHTS and YDEGEE. CDR3 residues: CASRKGALARQETQYF. Written as DNA, the CDR3 is TGTGCCAGCAGAAAAGGGGCGCTAGCGCGTCAAGAGACCCAGTACTTC. Together with reference TRBV5-8 and TRBJ2-5, the CDR3 gives the full variable domain: EAGVTQSPTHLIKTRGQQATLRCSPISGHTSVYWYQQALGLGLQFLLWYDEGEERNRGNFPPRFSGRQFPNYSSELNVNALELEDSALYLCASRKGALARQETQYFGPGTRLLVL.

J is TRBJ1-2 and V is TRBV9, with D hard to call. Trimming removed 3 bases from V and 8 bases from J, with 8 bases in between. The CDR3 has 11 residues. Germline CDR1 and CDR2: SGDLS and YYNGEE. This CDR3 reads CASSDSHGYTF. In nucleotides, the CDR3 is TGTGCCAGCAGCGACAGTCACGGCTACACCTTC.

The table lists this clone with a count of one. The genes are TRBV19 and TRBJ2-7; possible D gene TRBD1, 5 bases. The germline V gene encodes CDR1 LNHDA and CDR2 SQIVND (reference sequence). CDR3 length: 15 residues. V was trimmed by 2 bases and J by 5 bases, leaving 16 bases between them. CDR3 DNA sequence: TGTGCCAGTAGTATACGGCAGGGTGCCAGTAACGAGCAGTACTTC. Its translation is CASSIRQGASNEQYF.

The CDR3 sequence: CASSLGQSNTGELFF. As DNA, the CDR3 is TGTGCCAGCAGCTTGGGACAGTCCAACACCGGGGAGCTGTTTTTT. V gene TRBV7-8 combines with J gene TRBJ2-2, with 7 nucleotides matching TRBD1. The trim removed 3 bases at V and 2 bases at J, leaving 3 bases unmatched. The germline CDR1 and CDR2 sequences are SGHVS and FQNEAQ. The CDR3 is made up of 15 amino acids.

This chain uses TRBV5-6 with TRBJ1-4; 7 bases line up with TRBD1. The ends lost 1 base at V and 10 bases at J; junction bases unmatched: 4. The CDR3 sequence is 13 residues long. Germline CDR1 and CDR2: SGHDT and YYEEEE. For the CDR3, the DNA is TGTGCCAGCAGCTTGCACGCAGGGGGAAAACTGTTTTTT. Protein product: CASSLHAGGKLFF.

The rearrangement uses TRBV7-9 and TRBJ2-7; 8 positions match TRBD1. This CDR3 contains 16 residues. J was trimmed by 2 bases and V by 4 bases; bases with no gene match: 10. The germline V gene encodes CDR1 SEHNR and CDR2 FQNEAQ (reference sequence). CDR3 loop: CASSSPDRGPTYEQYF. The CDR3 nucleotides are TGTGCCAGCAGCTCTCCCGACAGGGGTCCTACCTACGAGCAGTACTTC.